Presented here are 2 T cell receptor beta chains from one specimen sequenced in a study of T-cell memory formation after mild COVID-19. TCRdb re-analysed the 5' RACE reads in MiXCR, keeping a single row per CDR3 protein. The sample yields around 340,000 distinct CDR3 sequences, 10% to 15% seen once. Material: PBMCs or a T cell subset sorted from them (not recorded which). The receptors here all came from a man aged 18 to 30 who had mild COVID-19 (a few samples of this study predate the infection). Cell type and time point are not known.

This clonotype was found a few times. The V and J genes are TRBV20-1 and TRBJ2-1; D not certain. Germline V gene data show CDR1 as DFQATT and CDR2 as SNEGSKA (reference sequence). The CDR3 length is 13 residues. The V end was cut by 1 base, the J end by 4 bases, with 8 bases between. The CDR3 DNA reads as TGCAGTGCTAGAGTTGCGGATTACAATGAGCAGTTCTTC. Protein product: CSARVADYNEQFF.

This clonotype appeared a few times. The chain recombines TRBV19 with TRBJ1-2; TRBD1 might be the D (6 bases). The CDR3 loop spans 16 amino acids. Per the germline V gene, CDR1 is LNHDA and CDR2 is SQIVND (reference sequence). V dropped 2 bases and J dropped 2 bases, with 15 bases sitting between them. The CDR3, as DNA: TGTGCCAGTAGTATACAAGGACAGATTCTGAACTATGGCTACACCTTC. It specifies CASSIQGQILNYGYTF.